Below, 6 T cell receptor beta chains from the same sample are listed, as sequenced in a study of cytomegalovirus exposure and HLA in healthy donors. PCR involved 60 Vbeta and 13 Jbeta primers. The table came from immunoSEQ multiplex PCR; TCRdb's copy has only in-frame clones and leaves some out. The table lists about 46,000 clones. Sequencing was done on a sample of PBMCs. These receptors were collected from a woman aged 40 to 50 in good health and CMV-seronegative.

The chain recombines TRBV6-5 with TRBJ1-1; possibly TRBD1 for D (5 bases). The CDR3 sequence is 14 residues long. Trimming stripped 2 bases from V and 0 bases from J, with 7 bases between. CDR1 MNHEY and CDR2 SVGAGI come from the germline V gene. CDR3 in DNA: TGTGCCAGCAGTTACCGGGACTTGAACACTGAAGCTTTCTTT. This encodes CASSYRDLNTEAFF.

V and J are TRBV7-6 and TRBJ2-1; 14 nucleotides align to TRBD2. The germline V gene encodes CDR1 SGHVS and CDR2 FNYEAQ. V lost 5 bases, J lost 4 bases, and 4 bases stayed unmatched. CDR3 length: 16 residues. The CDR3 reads CASSTRTSGGYNEQFF. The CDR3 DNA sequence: TGTGCCAGCAGCACAAGGACTAGCGGGGGGTACAATGAGCAGTTCTTC.

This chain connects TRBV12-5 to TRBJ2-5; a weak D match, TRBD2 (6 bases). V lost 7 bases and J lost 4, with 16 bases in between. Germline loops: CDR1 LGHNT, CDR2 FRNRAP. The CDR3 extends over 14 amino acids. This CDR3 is CASAMGWRGETQYF. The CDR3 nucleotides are TGTGCTAGTGCCATGGGGTGGCGGGGAGAGACCCAGTACTTC. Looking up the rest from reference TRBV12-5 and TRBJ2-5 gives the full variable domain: DARVTQTPRHKVTEMGQEVTMRCQPILGHNTVFWYRQTMMQGLELLAYFRNRAPLDDSGMPKDRFSAEMPDATLATLKIQPSEPRDSAVYFCASAMGWRGETQYFGPGTRLLVL.

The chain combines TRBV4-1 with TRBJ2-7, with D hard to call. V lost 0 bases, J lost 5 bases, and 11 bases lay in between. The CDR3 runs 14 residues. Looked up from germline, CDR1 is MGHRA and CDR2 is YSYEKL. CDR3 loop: CASSQESEQDEQYF. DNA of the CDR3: TGCGCCAGCAGCCAAGAGAGTGAGCAGGACGAGCAGTACTTC.

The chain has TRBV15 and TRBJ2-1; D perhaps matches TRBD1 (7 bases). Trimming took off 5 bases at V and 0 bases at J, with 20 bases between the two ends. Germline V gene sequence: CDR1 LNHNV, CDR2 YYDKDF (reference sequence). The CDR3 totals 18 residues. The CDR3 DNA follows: TGTGCCACCAGCCAAGCCCAGGGGGGTGCGAGCTCCTACAATGAGCAGTTCTTC. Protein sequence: CATSQAQGGASSYNEQFF.

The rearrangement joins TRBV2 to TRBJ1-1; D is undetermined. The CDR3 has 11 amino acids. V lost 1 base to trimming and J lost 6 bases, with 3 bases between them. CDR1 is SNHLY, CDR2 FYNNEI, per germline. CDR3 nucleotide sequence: TGTGCCAGCAGTGAAGGGCCTGAAGCTTTCTTT. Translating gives CASSEGPEAFF.